Below, 30 T cell receptor beta chains from the same sample are listed, as sequenced in a study of cytomegalovirus exposure and HLA in healthy donors. PCR employed 60 Vbeta and 13 Jbeta primers. Here immunoSEQ multiplex PCR was the method, and the copy in TCRdb shows in-frame clones only, minus some. The table gives fewer than 85,000 clones; the top ten clones make up roughly 13% of it. Sequencing was carried out using PBMCs. These receptors all come from a man aged 45 to 65 in good health and CMV-seropositive.

The chain carries TRBV14 and TRBJ2-5; D gene unclear. V was trimmed by 4 bases and J by 2 bases, leaving 5 bases between them. The germline V gene has CDR1 SGHDN and CDR2 FVKESK. This CDR3 spans 12 amino acids. CDR3 in DNA: TGTGCCAGCAGCCCGAGTCAAGAGACCCAGTACTTC. Residues: CASSPSQETQYF.

The CDR3 bases are TGTGCCTGGAGTAACCCATACAGAGTGACTGGCTACACCTTC. Its protein product is CAWSNPYRVTGYTF. The chain employs TRBV30 and TRBJ1-2; D gene ambiguous. V was clipped by 2 bases and J by 7 bases, with 17 bases between them. CDR3 length: 14 residues. CDR1 and CDR2 (germline): GTSNPN, SVGIG (reference sequence).

J is TRBJ2-3 and V is TRBV7-2; TRBD2 aligns across 11 bases. The CDR3 contains 15 residues. CDR1 SGHTA and CDR2 FQGNSA come from the germline V gene. With 6 bases clipped from V and 2 bases from J, the junction kept 4 bases outside the gene matches. Here the CDR3 reads CASRPSGGHTDTQYF. CDR3 nucleotides: TGTGCCAGCAGGCCTAGCGGGGGGCACACAGATACGCAGTATTTT.

V gene TRBV27 combines with J gene TRBJ1-3; no definite D call. Per germline, CDR1 MNHEY and CDR2 SMNVEV (reference sequence). CDR3 length: 15 amino acids. The germline V and J ends were trimmed by 1 base and 0 bases, with 7 bases remaining between them. CDR3 DNA sequence: TGTGCCAGCAGTTTATTCCTGAGCTCTGGAAACACCATATATTTT. Translated, it gives CASSLFLSSGNTIYF.

The genes are TRBV7-9 and TRBJ1-4, with D perhaps TRBD1 (5 bases). The V gene lost 5 bases and the J gene lost 8 bases, with 21 bases spanning the gap. Germline lookup yields CDR1 SEHNR and CDR2 FQNEAQ (reference sequence). The CDR3 has 16 residues. CDR3 sequence reads: CASSAGRGEKGEKLFF. In nucleotides, the CDR3 is TGTGCCAGCAGCGCCGGGCGGGGGGAAAAGGGAGAAAAACTGTTTTTT.

In DNA form, the CDR3 reads TGTGCCAGCAGCGTAGCCTACTACACAGATACGCAGTATTTT. This translates into CASSVAYYTDTQYF. The chain uses TRBV9 and TRBJ2-3; D not resolved. The CDR3 is made up of 14 amino acids. V was shortened by 0 bases and J by 2 bases, with 7 bases between the two germline ends. The V gene's germline CDR1 is SGDLS and CDR2 YYNGEE.

V and J are TRBV5-1 and TRBJ2-5, with TRBD1 identical over 7 bases. Losses at the gene ends were 4 bases for V and 1 base for J; bases not matched to a gene: 4. The CDR3 spans 14 residues. In germline, CDR1 is SGHRS, CDR2 YFSETQ. CDR3 in amino acids: CASSTTGIQETQYF. CDR3 bases: TGCGCCAGCAGCACGACAGGGATCCAAGAGACCCAGTACTTC.

V gene TRBV30 combines with J gene TRBJ2-6; maybe TRBD2 (5 bases). There are 18 residues in the CDR3. Trimming took 6 bases from V and 6 from J, leaving 27 bases between them. Germline V gives CDR1 GTSNPN, CDR2 SVGIG (reference sequence). The CDR3 DNA is TGTGCCTGCTTAAATTTGGAGGAGAGGGAGCCTGAGGCCAACGTCCTGACTTTC. Amino acid sequence: CACLNLEEREPEANVLTF.

As DNA, the CDR3 is TGTGCCAGCAGCCCCTCTTTAGCGGGATCTTCCGACAATGAGCAGTTCTTC. This gives the protein CASSPSLAGSSDNEQFF. The V call is TRBV4-2, the J call TRBJ2-1; 8 bases map to TRBD2. V lost 4 bases and J lost 5; bases outside the gene matches: 13. The CDR3 totals 17 residues. From germline, CDR1 is LGHNA and CDR2 YNFKEQ.

The rearrangement joins TRBV4-2 to TRBJ2-1, with D tentatively TRBD2 (5 bases). This CDR3 comprises 14 residues. Trimming took off 3 bases at V and 0 bases at J, with 6 bases between the two ends. The germline V gene encodes CDR1 LGHNA and CDR2 YNFKEQ. CDR3 in amino acids: CASSQGSSYNEQFF. The CDR3 coding sequence is TGTGCCAGCAGCCAGGGGAGCTCCTACAATGAGCAGTTCTTC.

The V call is TRBV10-2, the J call TRBJ1-1; 9 nucleotides agree with TRBD1. This CDR3 has 13 residues. CDR1 WSHSY and CDR2 SAAADI come from the germline V gene. V trimming: 6 bases; J trimming: 4 bases; junction bases outside the gene matches: 3. The CDR3 DNA follows: TGCGCCAGCAGCCGGGGACAGGGCACTGAAGCTTTCTTT. It specifies CASSRGQGTEAFF.

CDR3 loop: CASSLDGSSGNTIYF. The CDR3 DNA follows: TGTGCCAGCAGCCTAGACGGTTCCTCTGGAAACACCATATATTTT. J is TRBJ1-3 and V is TRBV6-1; the D is unclear. Germline V gene sequence: CDR1 MNHNS, CDR2 SASEGT. V was clipped by 6 bases and J by 0 bases, with 12 bases between them. The CDR3 runs 15 residues.

The chain has TRBV27 and TRBJ2-1; 9 nucleotides line up with TRBD1. The CDR3 totals 14 residues. Per germline, CDR1 MNHEY and CDR2 SMNVEV (reference sequence). J gave up 6 bases and V 4 bases, and 4 bases lay outside the gene matches. The CDR3 DNA follows: TGTGCCAGCAGTTACACGACAGGGGGCAATGAGCAGTTCTTC. It is translated as CASSYTTGGNEQFF.

This chain connects TRBV29-1 to TRBJ1-2, with D unresolved. The CDR3 length is 12 residues. CDR1 is SQVTM, CDR2 ANQGSEA, per germline. Trimming removed 4 bases at V and 8 bases at J, with 14 bases between. This CDR3 is CSVVGLFRGYTF. CDR3 DNA: TGCAGCGTTGTGGGCCTCTTTAGGGGCTACACCTTC.

This chain joins TRBV27 and TRBJ2-5; D gene ambiguous. The J call may be faulty, since TRBJ2-7 better matches the DNA end. Germline CDR1 MNHEY, CDR2 SMNVEV (reference sequence). CDR3 length equals 11 residues. CDR3 region: CASSNAYEQYF. In DNA, the CDR3 is TGTGCCAGCAGTAACGCCTACGAGCAGTACTTC.

On this clone itself: Other DNA sequences from this sample encode an identical CDR3 as well. This chain uses TRBV19 with TRBJ2-3, with 7 bases fitting TRBD2. V lost 11 bases and J lost 0; bases outside the gene matches: 20. The CDR3 loop spans 18 amino acids. Germline CDR1 LNHDA, CDR2 SQIVND (reference sequence). This CDR3 is CASRKLEGLAVSTDTQYF. Here the CDR3 DNA reads TGTGCCTCCAGGAAGTTGGAGGGTCTAGCGGTTAGCACAGATACGCAGTATTTT.

The chain links TRBV6-1 to TRBJ1-4; D not certain. CDR1 MNHNS and CDR2 SASEGT come from the germline V gene. The CDR3 runs 15 residues. The V gene lost 3 bases and the J gene lost 7 bases, with 15 bases spanning the gap. In nucleotides, the CDR3 is TGTGCCAGCAGTGAGGGAAGTACTGGAGGTGAAAAACTGTTTTTT. Translating it yields CASSEGSTGGEKLFF.

V is TRBV6-6 and J is TRBJ1-2, with 8 nucleotides matching TRBD1. The CDR3 length is 15 residues. The trim removed 7 bases at V and 3 bases at J, leaving 10 bases unmatched. Germline V CDR1 and CDR2: MNHNY, SVGAGI (reference sequence). The CDR3 sequence: CASNLIWGQDYGYTF. CDR3 DNA sequence: TGTGCCAGCAACTTAATTTGGGGACAGGACTATGGCTACACCTTC.

The gene calls are TRBV5-1 and TRBJ1-2; TRBD1 aligns across 7 bases. The CDR3 has 16 residues. Per germline, CDR1 SGHRS and CDR2 YFSETQ. The V gene end was trimmed by 0 bases and the J gene end by 4 bases; junction bases not matched to a gene: 9. In DNA, the CDR3 is TGCGCCAGCAGCTTGGGGTCCGGGACAGCTGTCTATGGCTACACCTTC. Translated, it gives CASSLGSGTAVYGYTF.

The gene calls are TRBV29-1 and TRBJ1-2; no clear D. Trimming pared 0 bases from V and 7 bases from J, leaving 6 bases between. The length of the CDR3 is 11 residues. The germline V gene encodes CDR1 SQVTM and CDR2 ANQGSEA. CDR3 DNA sequence: TGCAGCGTTGAAGAGGGAGGTGGCTACACCTTC. It is translated as CSVEEGGGYTF.

V gene TRBV6-1 combines with J gene TRBJ1-3; 8 positions match TRBD1. The J segment lost 4 bases and the V segment lost 7 bases, leaving 9 bases of the junction unmatched. The CDR3 is 15 amino acids. Germline CDR1 MNHNS, CDR2 SASEGT. The CDR3 sequence: CASTFDRGAGNTIYF. In DNA, the CDR3 is TGTGCCAGCACCTTTGACAGGGGAGCAGGAAACACCATATATTTT.

V gene TRBV4-1 combines with J gene TRBJ2-7, with unresolved D. Germline loops: CDR1 MGHRA, CDR2 YSYEKL. CDR3 length: 13 residues. V gave up 6 bases and J gave up 0 bases, with 9 bases separating them. CDR3 DNA sequence: TGCGCCAGCAGTCTGACACGCTCCTACGAGCAGTACTTC. Its protein is CASSLTRSYEQYF.

The gene calls are TRBV10-2 and TRBJ1-1, with 7 bases that match TRBD1. This CDR3 contains 16 residues. The ends lost 3 bases at V and 1 base at J; junction bases unmatched: 8. CDR1 is WSHSY and CDR2 is SAAADI in the germline V gene. This chain's CDR3 is CASSDLYGQENTEAFF. The DNA of the CDR3 is TGCGCCAGCAGTGATTTGTACGGACAGGAGAACACTGAAGCTTTCTTT.

As DNA, the CDR3 is TGTGCCTGGAACTCCGGGACAGGGGGCGCTTGGAACACTGAAGCTTTCTTT. This sequence encodes CAWNSGTGGAWNTEAFF. The J gene is TRBJ1-1, the V gene TRBV30, with TRBD1 matching over 12 bases. Trimming removed 4 bases from V and 1 base from J; junction bases left unmatched: 10. The CDR3 extends over 17 amino acids. Germline-derived CDR1 and CDR2 are GTSNPN and SVGIG (reference sequence).

The genes are TRBV29-1 and TRBJ1-1; 7 nucleotides match TRBD1. The V segment lost 1 base and the J segment 4 bases; nucleotides outside the gene matches: 3. Germline V gives CDR1 SQVTM, CDR2 ANQGSEA. There are 13 residues in the CDR3. The CDR3 spells CSVEGQGLTEAFF. The CDR3 DNA reads TGCAGCGTTGAAGGACAGGGCCTCACTGAAGCTTTCTTT.

This chain connects TRBV30 to TRBJ1-2, with D perhaps TRBD1 (6 bases). The V and J ends lost 4 bases and 8 bases respectively, with 17 bases between them. Germline loops: CDR1 GTSNPN, CDR2 SVGIG (reference sequence). This CDR3 spans 13 amino acids. The CDR3 here is CAWTRFPRGGYTF. The CDR3 nucleotides are TGTGCCTGGACCCGCTTCCCCAGGGGAGGCTACACCTTC.

Written as DNA, the CDR3 is TGCGCCAGCACCCGAGGGGCGGGAGAGCAGTTCTTC. Its translation is CASTRGAGEQFF. This sequence joins TRBV5-1 and TRBJ2-1, with D maybe TRBD2 (6 bases). CDR3 size: 12 residues. V was clipped by 6 bases and J by 10 bases, with 14 bases between them. The germline V gene has CDR1 SGHRS and CDR2 YFSETQ.

This sequence joins TRBV5-4 and TRBJ1-2, with 9 bases matching TRBD1. Per the germline V gene, CDR1 is SGHNT and CDR2 is YYREEE (reference sequence). V shed 4 bases, J shed 4 bases, and the junction held 5 bases outside the gene matches. CDR3 size: 14 residues. The CDR3, as DNA: TGTGCCAGCAGCGGACAGGGGTCCTTCTATGGCTACACCTTC. Protein: CASSGQGSFYGYTF.

V gene TRBV2 combines with J gene TRBJ2-5, with TRBD2 matching over 8 bases. CDR1 SNHLY and CDR2 FYNNEI come from the germline V gene. V dropped 4 bases and J dropped 5; count of bases not matched to a gene: 9. The CDR3 runs to 15 residues. As DNA, the CDR3 is TGTGCCAGCAGTGGGATCCCACGGGGGGGGGAGACCCAGTACTTC. Protein product: CASSGIPRGGETQYF.

This chain connects TRBV27 to TRBJ1-1; the D is unclear. The V gene lost 5 bases and the J gene lost 1 base, with 8 bases spanning the gap. The germline V gene has CDR1 MNHEY and CDR2 SMNVEV (reference sequence). The CDR3 covers 13 residues. CDR3 region: CASSTQKNTEAFF. The CDR3, as DNA: TGTGCCAGCAGTACTCAAAAGAACACTGAAGCTTTCTTT.